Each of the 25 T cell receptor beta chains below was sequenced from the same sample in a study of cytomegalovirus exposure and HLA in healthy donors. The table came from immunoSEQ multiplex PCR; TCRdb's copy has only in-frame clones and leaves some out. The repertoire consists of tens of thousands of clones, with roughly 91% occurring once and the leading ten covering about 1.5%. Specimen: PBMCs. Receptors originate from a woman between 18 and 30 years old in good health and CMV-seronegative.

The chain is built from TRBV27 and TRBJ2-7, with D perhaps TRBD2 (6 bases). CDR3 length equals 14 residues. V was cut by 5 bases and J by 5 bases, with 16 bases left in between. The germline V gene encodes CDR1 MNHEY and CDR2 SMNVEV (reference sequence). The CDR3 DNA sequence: TGTGCCAGCAGTCCCCTGGAGGGCGCCCACGAGCAGTACTTC. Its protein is CASSPLEGAHEQYF.

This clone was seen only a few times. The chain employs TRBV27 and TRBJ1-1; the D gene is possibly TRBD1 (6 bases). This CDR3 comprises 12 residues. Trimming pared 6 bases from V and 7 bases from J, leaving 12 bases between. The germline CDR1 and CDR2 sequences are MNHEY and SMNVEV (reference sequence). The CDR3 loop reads CASSTGFGEAFF. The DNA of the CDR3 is TGTGCCAGCAGCACAGGGTTTGGTGAAGCTTTCTTT.

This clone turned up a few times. The CDR3 is CATSRERQNYGYTF. Here the CDR3 DNA reads TGTGCCACCAGCAGAGAGAGACAGAACTATGGCTACACCTTC. The V gene is TRBV15, the J gene TRBJ1-2, with D perhaps matching TRBD1 (5 bases). From germline, CDR1 is LNHNV and CDR2 YYDKDF (reference sequence). CDR3 length equals 14 residues. Trimming removed 0 bases at V and 2 bases at J, with 7 bases between.

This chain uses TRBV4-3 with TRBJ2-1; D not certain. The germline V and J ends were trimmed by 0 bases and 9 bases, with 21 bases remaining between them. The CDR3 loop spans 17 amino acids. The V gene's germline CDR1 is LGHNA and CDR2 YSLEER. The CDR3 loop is CASSQDTRPEKVGEQFF. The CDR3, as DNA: TGCGCCAGCAGCCAAGATACCAGGCCCGAGAAAGTGGGTGAGCAGTTCTTC.

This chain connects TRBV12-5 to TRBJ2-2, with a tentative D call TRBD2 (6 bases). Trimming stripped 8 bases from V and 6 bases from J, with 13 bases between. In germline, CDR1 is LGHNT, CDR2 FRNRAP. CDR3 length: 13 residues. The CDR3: CASRGGAPGELFF. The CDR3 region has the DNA TGTGCTAGTAGAGGAGGGGCCCCCGGGGAGCTGTTTTTT.

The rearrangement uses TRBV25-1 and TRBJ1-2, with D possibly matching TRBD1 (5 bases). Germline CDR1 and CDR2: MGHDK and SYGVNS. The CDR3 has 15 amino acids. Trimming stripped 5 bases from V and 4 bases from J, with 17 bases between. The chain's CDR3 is CASSYTDDSIYGYTF. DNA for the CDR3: TGTGCCAGCAGTTATACCGATGACAGCATCTATGGCTACACCTTC.

CDR3 sequence: CAAAIRGFGNQPQHF. The CDR3 DNA reads TGTGCCGCAGCAATAAGGGGTTTTGGCAATCAGCCCCAGCATTTT. The chain uses TRBV21-1 and TRBJ1-5; no check of the table's D call, TRBD1, against the DNA was made. TRBV21-1 is reported as a pseudogene. CDR3 length equals 15 residues.

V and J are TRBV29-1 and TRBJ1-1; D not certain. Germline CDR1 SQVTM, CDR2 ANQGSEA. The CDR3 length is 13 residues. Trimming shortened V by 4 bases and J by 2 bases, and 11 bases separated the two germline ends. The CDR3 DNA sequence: TGCAGCGTTGGGCGACAAGCTAACACTGAAGCTTTCTTT. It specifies CSVGRQANTEAFF.

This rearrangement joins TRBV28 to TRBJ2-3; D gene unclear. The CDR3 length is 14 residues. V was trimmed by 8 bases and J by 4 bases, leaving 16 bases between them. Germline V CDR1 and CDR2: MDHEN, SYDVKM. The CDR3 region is CASRIRQVPDTQYF. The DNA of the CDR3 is TGTGCCAGCCGAATCCGACAAGTTCCAGATACGCAGTATTTT. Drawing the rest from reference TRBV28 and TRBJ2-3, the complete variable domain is DVKVTQSSRYLVKRTGEKVFLECVQDMDHENMFWYRQDPGLGLRLIYFSYDVKMKEKGDIPEGYSVSREKKERFSLILESASTNQTSMYLCASRIRQVPDTQYFGPGTRLTVL.

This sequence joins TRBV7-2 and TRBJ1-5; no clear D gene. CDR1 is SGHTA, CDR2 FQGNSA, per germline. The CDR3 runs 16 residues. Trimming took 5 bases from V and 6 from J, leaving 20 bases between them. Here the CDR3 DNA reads TGTGCCAGCAGCCCGATCCCCTTCGCACGGGTTCAGCCCCAGCATTTT. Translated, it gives CASSPIPFARVQPQHF. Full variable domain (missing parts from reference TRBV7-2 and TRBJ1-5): GAGVSQSPSNKVTEKGKDVELRCDPISGHTALYWYRQSLGQGLEFLIYFQGNSAPDKSGLPSDRFSAERTGGSVSTLTIQRTQQEDSAVYLCASSPIPFARVQPQHFGDGTRLSIL.

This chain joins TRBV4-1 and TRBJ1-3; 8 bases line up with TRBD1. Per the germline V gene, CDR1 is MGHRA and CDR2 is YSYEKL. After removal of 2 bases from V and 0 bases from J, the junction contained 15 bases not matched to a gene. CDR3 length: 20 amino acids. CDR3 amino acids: CASSQLRTGRPWPSGNTIYF. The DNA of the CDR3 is TGCGCCAGCAGCCAACTCCGGACAGGGCGACCGTGGCCCTCTGGAAACACCATATATTTT.

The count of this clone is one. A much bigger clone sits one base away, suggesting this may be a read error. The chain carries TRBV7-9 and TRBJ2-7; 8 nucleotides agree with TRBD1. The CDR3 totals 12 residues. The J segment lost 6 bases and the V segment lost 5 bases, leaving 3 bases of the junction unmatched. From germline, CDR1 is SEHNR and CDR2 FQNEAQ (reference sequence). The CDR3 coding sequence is TGTGCCAGCAGCACGACAGGGGTCGAGCAGTACTTC. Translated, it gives CASSTTGVEQYF.

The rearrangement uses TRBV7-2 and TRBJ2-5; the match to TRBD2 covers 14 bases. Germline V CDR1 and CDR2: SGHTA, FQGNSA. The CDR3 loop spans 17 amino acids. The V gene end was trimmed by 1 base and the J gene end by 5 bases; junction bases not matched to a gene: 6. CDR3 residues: CASSLVGLAGGWETQYF. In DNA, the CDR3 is TGTGCCAGCAGCTTAGTAGGACTAGCGGGGGGCTGGGAGACCCAGTACTTC.

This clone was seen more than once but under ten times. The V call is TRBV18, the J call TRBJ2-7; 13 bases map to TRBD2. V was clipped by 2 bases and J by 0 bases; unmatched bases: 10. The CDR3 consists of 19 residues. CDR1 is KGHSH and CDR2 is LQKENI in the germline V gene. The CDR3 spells CASSPAPGLAGKYSYEQYF. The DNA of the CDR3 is TGTGCCAGCTCACCAGCCCCGGGACTAGCGGGAAAATACTCCTACGAGCAGTACTTC.

The DNA of the CDR3 is TGCGCCAGCAGGTTTTTAGCGGGGGGTCAAGCAGCCACAGATACGCAGTATTTT. This gives the protein CASRFLAGGQAATDTQYF. The chain links TRBV4-3 to TRBJ2-3, with 10 bases lining up with TRBD2. With V trimmed by 6 bases and J by 2 bases, 14 bases remained unmatched. Germline-derived CDR1 and CDR2 are LGHNA and YSLEER. The CDR3 totals 18 residues.

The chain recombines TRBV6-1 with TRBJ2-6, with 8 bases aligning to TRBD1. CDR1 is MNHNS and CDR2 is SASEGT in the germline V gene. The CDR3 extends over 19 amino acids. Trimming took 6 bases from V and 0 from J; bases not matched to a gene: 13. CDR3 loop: CASSEPRGQGNSGANVLTF. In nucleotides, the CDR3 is TGTGCCAGCAGCGAACCCAGGGGGCAGGGGAACTCTGGGGCCAACGTCCTGACTTTC.

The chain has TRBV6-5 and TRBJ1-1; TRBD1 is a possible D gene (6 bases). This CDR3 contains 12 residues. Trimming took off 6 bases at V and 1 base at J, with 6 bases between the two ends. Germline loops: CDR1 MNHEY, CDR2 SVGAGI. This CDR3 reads CASRTGNTEAFF. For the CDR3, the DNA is TGTGCCAGCAGGACAGGGAACACTGAAGCTTTCTTT.

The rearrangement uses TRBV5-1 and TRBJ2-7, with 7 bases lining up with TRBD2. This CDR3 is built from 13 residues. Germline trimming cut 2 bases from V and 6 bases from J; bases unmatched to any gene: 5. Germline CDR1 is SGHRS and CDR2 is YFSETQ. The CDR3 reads CASSLQRELEQYF. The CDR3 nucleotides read TGCGCCAGCAGCTTACAGCGGGAACTCGAGCAGTACTTC.

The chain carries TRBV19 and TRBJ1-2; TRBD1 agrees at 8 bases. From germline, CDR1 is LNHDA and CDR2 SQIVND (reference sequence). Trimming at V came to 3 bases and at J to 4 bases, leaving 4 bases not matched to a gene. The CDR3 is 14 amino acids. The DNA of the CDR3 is TGTGCCAGTAGTATCTCAGGGACAGGCTATGGCTACACCTTC. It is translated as CASSISGTGYGYTF.

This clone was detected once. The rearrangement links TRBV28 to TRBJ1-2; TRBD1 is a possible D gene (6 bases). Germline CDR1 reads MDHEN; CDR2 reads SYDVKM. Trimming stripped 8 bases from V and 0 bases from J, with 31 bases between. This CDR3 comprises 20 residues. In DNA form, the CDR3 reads TGTGCCAGCCAGGGATTCAGGGGCCCTAAGGACTCTAAAGCTAACTATGGCTACACCTTC. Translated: CASQGFRGPKDSKANYGYTF.

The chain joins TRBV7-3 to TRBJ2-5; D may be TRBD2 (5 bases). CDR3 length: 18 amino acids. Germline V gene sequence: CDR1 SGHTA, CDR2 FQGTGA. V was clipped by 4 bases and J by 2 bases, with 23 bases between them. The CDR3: CASSSIPSNSDSQETQYF. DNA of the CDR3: TGTGCCAGCAGCTCTATCCCGTCCAATTCGGACTCGCAAGAGACCCAGTACTTC.

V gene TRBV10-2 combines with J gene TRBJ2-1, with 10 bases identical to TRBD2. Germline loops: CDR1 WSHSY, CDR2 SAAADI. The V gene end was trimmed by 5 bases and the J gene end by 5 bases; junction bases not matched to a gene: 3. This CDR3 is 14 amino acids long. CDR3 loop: CASSRTSGNNEQFF. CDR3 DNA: TGCGCCAGCAGTCGGACTAGCGGAAACAATGAGCAGTTCTTC.

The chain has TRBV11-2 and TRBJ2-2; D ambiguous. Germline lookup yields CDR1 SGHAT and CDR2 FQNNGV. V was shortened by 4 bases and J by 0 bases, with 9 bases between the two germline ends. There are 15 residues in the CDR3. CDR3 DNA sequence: TGTGCCAGCAGCTCCTGGGCGACGAACACCGGGGAGCTGTTTTTT. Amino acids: CASSSWATNTGELFF.

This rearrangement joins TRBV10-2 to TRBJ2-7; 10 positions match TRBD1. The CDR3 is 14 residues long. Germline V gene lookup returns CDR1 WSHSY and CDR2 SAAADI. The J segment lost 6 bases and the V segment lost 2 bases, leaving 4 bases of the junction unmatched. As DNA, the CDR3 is TGCGCCAGCAGTGAGCCAGGGACAGGGGTCGAGCAGTACTTC. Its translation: CASSEPGTGVEQYF.

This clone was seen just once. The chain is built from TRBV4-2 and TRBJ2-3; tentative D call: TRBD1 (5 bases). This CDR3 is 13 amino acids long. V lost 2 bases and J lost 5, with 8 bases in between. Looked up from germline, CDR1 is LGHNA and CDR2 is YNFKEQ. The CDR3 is CASSQLGEDTQYF. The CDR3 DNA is TGTGCCAGCAGCCAACTAGGGGAAGATACGCAGTATTTT.